These T cell receptor beta chains were read from a single sample in a study of PD-1 blockade in classical Hodgkin lymphoma. Method: immunoSEQ multiplex PCR; TCRdb's copy keeps in-frame clones and lacks some. This sample has fewer than 25,000 clones, with roughly 75% found just once. The source material was peripheral blood mononuclear cells (PBMCs), sampled before the second cycle of nivolumab. These receptors were collected from a human donor with classical Hodgkin lymphoma. Both conserved end residues are part of each CDR3. The D gene is left open where the match is weak. Clone size appears in some rows only: once, few, many, or a class for an expanded clone.

j_gene: TRBJ2-1; abundance: NA; d_gene: NA; v_gene: TRBV15; len: 15; CDR3nt: TGTGCCACCAGCCCGGACTACCTCGCCTACAATGAGCAGTTCTTC; CDR3aa: CATSPDYLAYNEQFF
j_gene: TRBJ1-1; abundance: NA; d_gene: NA; v_gene: TRBV4-1; len: 13; CDR3nt: TGCGCCAGCAGCCAAACGGGGTCCACTGAAGCTTTCTTT; CDR3aa: CASSQTGSTEAFF
j_gene: TRBJ2-1; abundance: NA; d_gene: TRBD2; v_gene: TRBV10-3; len: 14; CDR3nt: TGTGCCATCAGTCCGGGAGGGGGTACAAATGAGCAGTTCTTC; CDR3aa: CAISPGGGTNEQFF
j_gene: TRBJ2-5; abundance: NA; d_gene: TRBD2; v_gene: TRBV5-1; len: 17; CDR3nt: TGCGCCACCCGGTGGGCTAGCGGGAGTGGGAGCCAAGAGACCCAGTACTTC; CDR3aa: CATRWASGSGSQETQYF
j_gene: TRBJ2-1; abundance: NA; d_gene: NA; v_gene: TRBV15; len: 13; CDR3nt: TGTGCCACCAGCAGTCAAAGGAGCAATGAGCAGTTCTTC; CDR3aa: CATSSQRSNEQFF
j_gene: TRBJ2-1; abundance: NA; d_gene: TRBD2; v_gene: TRBV4-1; len: 16; CDR3nt: TGCGCCAGCAGCCCGGGGGGGGTAGCGGGAGGCAATGAGCAGTTCTTC; CDR3aa: CASSPGGVAGGNEQFF
j_gene: TRBJ2-5; abundance: NA; d_gene: TRBD1; v_gene: TRBV5-1; len: 15; CDR3nt: TGCGCCAGCAGCCTCGGGGGACAGGGTAGGGAGACCCAGTACTTC; CDR3aa: CASSLGGQGRETQYF
j_gene: TRBJ2-7; abundance: NA; d_gene: TRBD2; v_gene: TRBV27; len: 15; CDR3nt: TGTGCCAGCAGTTGGGCGGGACTAGCGGGTGGCGAGCAGTACTTC; CDR3aa: CASSWAGLAGGEQYF
j_gene: TRBJ2-7; abundance: NA; d_gene: NA; v_gene: TRBV5-4; len: 12; CDR3nt: TGTGCCAGCAGCTCAGACAGCTACGAGCAGTACTTC; CDR3aa: CASSSDSYEQYF
j_gene: TRBJ2-3; abundance: NA; d_gene: NA; v_gene: TRBV4-1; len: 13; CDR3nt: TGCGCCAGCAGCCAACCGGGGCCCGATACGCAGTATTTT; CDR3aa: CASSQPGPDTQYF
j_gene: TRBJ1-3; abundance: NA; d_gene: TRBD1; v_gene: TRBV6-5; len: 15; CDR3nt: TGTGCCAGCAGTTACTCACAGGGGGCAGGAAACACCATATATTTT; CDR3aa: CASSYSQGAGNTIYF
j_gene: TRBJ2-5; abundance: few; d_gene: NA; v_gene: TRBV30; len: 12; CDR3nt: TGTGCCTGGAGTAGCCGTCCCGGGACCCAGTACTTC; CDR3aa: CAWSSRPGTQYF
j_gene: TRBJ1-2; abundance: NA; d_gene: NA; v_gene: TRBV7-9; len: 13; CDR3nt: TGTGCCAGCAGCTTAGGGACGTCGGGTGGCTACACCTTC; CDR3aa: CASSLGTSGGYTF
j_gene: TRBJ2-3; abundance: NA; d_gene: TRBD1; v_gene: TRBV10-1; len: 16; CDR3nt: TGCGCCAGCAGTGAGTCGGTGGGACAGGGATCAGATACGCAGTATTTT; CDR3aa: CASSESVGQGSDTQYF
j_gene: TRBJ2-3; abundance: NA; d_gene: NA; v_gene: TRBV29-1; len: 15; CDR3nt: TGCAGCGTAACAGGGGGAGGGGGGCCCACAGATACGCAGTATTTT; CDR3aa: CSVTGGGGPTDTQYF
j_gene: TRBJ1-5; abundance: few; d_gene: NA; v_gene: TRBV30; len: 14; CDR3nt: TGTGCCTGGAGTGGGCAGAATAGCAATCAGCCCCAGCATTTT; CDR3aa: CAWSGQNSNQPQHF
j_gene: TRBJ2-4; abundance: NA; d_gene: TRBD2; v_gene: TRBV7-9; len: 14; CDR3nt: TGTGCCAGCAGAGGGACTAGCGGGAGTGACATTCAGTACTTC; CDR3aa: CASRGTSGSDIQYF
j_gene: TRBJ2-5; abundance: NA; d_gene: TRBD2; v_gene: TRBV28; len: 16; CDR3nt: TGTGCCAGCAGTTCCCCCGGGACTAGCGGGTGGAAGACCCAGTACTTC; CDR3aa: CASSSPGTSGWKTQYF
j_gene: TRBJ2-1; abundance: NA; d_gene: TRBD2; v_gene: TRBV19; len: 15; CDR3nt: TGTGCCAGTAGTTCTGCGGGCGGGAGAGGGAATGAGCAGTTCTTC; CDR3aa: CASSSAGGRGNEQFF
j_gene: TRBJ2-3; abundance: NA; d_gene: TRBD1; v_gene: TRBV18; len: 16; CDR3nt: TGTGCCAGCTCACCACCGAGACAGGGGGCCGCAGATACGCAGTATTTT; CDR3aa: CASSPPRQGAADTQYF
j_gene: TRBJ2-4; abundance: NA; d_gene: NA; v_gene: TRBV6-1; len: 13; CDR3nt: TGTGCCATCCGGGACCCAGCCAAAAACATTCAGTACTTC; CDR3aa: CAIRDPAKNIQYF
j_gene: TRBJ1-2; abundance: NA; d_gene: NA; v_gene: TRBV15; len: 15; CDR3nt: TGTGCCACCAGCTCCCCGGACAGAATCTTCTATGGCTACACCTTC; CDR3aa: CATSSPDRIFYGYTF
j_gene: TRBJ2-1; abundance: NA; d_gene: TRBD2; v_gene: TRBV2; len: 18; CDR3nt: TGTGCCAGCAGGGGTCCGACAGGGACTAGCGACTCCTACAATGAGCAGTTCTTC; CDR3aa: CASRGPTGTSDSYNEQFF
j_gene: TRBJ2-3; abundance: NA; d_gene: NA; v_gene: TRBV7-2; len: 15; CDR3nt: TGTGCCAGCAGCCGCAAGTGGGGCACCACAGATACGCAGTATTTT; CDR3aa: CASSRKWGTTDTQYF
j_gene: TRBJ2-1; abundance: medium-sized; d_gene: TRBD1; v_gene: TRBV18; len: 14; CDR3nt: TGTGCCAGCTCACCAAGGACAGGGTCCGATGAGCAGTTCTTC; CDR3aa: CASSPRTGSDEQFF
j_gene: TRBJ1-2; abundance: NA; d_gene: NA; v_gene: TRBV30; len: 13; CDR3nt: TGTGCCTGGAGGAGTTTCGCGGTGGGAGGCTACACCTTC; CDR3aa: CAWRSFAVGGYTF